This passage covers 23 T cell receptor beta chains from one sample sequenced in a study of shared clonotypes between healthy human individuals. Only in-frame clones appear in the TCRdb table, and some are missing; sequencing was by immunoSEQ multiplex PCR. The data hold around 600,000 clones, with roughly 97% observed a single time. The specimen was naive CD4+ T cells sorted from blood. Indicated subset: CD45RA+ positively selected. These receptors were obtained from a woman in her 30s in good health.

As for this clone: Other DNA sequences in this sample translate to the same CDR3. The genes are TRBV27 and TRBJ2-2, with D unresolved. The V end lost 2 bases, the J end lost 4 bases, and 5 bases lay between the germline ends. The CDR3 has 13 amino acids. CDR1 and CDR2 (germline): MNHEY, SMNVEV (reference sequence). CDR3 region: CASSLRGTGELFF. The CDR3 nucleotides read TGTGCCAGCAGTTTACGCGGCACCGGGGAGCTGTTTTTT.

The J gene is TRBJ2-2, the V gene TRBV5-1; TRBD1 aligns across 12 bases. This CDR3 is built from 16 residues. V shed 4 bases and J 4 bases; nucleotides not matched to a gene: 5. Germline V gene sequence: CDR1 SGHRS, CDR2 YFSETQ. DNA for the CDR3: TGCGCCAGCAGCGCGGGACAGGGGGCGTCCACCGGGGAGCTGTTTTTT. This codes for CASSAGQGASTGELFF.

CDR3 sequence reads: CASSPGGTPHFGEQYF. The DNA of the CDR3 is TGTGCCAGCAGCCCGGGGGGGACGCCACATTTCGGCGAGCAGTACTTC. The chain has TRBV5-5 and TRBJ2-7, with 8 bases aligning to TRBD2. The CDR3 is 16 amino acids. CDR1 and CDR2 from the germline V gene are SGHKS and YYEKEE (reference sequence). The V and J ends lost 4 bases and 6 bases, in that order; junction bases with no gene match: 15.

J is TRBJ1-5 and V is TRBV5-6; unclear D gene. The V gene lost 0 bases and the J gene lost 3 bases, with 10 bases spanning the gap. From germline, CDR1 is SGHDT and CDR2 YYEEEE. This CDR3 region has 15 residues. CDR3 DNA sequence: TGTGCCAGCAGCTTGGCCAGGTGGAACAATCAGCCCCAGCATTTT. It translates to CASSLARWNNQPQHF. Together with reference TRBV5-6 and TRBJ1-5, the CDR3 gives the full variable domain: DAGVTQSPTHLIKTRGQQVTLRCSPKSGHDTVSWYQQALGQGPQFIFQYYEEEERQRGNFPDRFSGHQFPNYSSELNVNALLLGDSALYLCASSLARWNNQPQHFGDGTRLSIL.

The chain links TRBV10-2 to TRBJ2-3; 9 bases agree with TRBD1. The germline CDR1 and CDR2 sequences are WSHSY and SAAADI. The CDR3 contains 17 residues. Trimming took 6 bases from V and 3 from J; bases not matched to a gene: 13. As DNA, the CDR3 is TGCGCCAGCAGGGTAAACAGGGGGCTTGGTACGACAGATACGCAGTATTTT. Residues: CASRVNRGLGTTDTQYF.

This sequence joins TRBV5-4 and TRBJ2-1; 7 bases fit TRBD2. CDR1 SGHNT and CDR2 YYREEE come from the germline V gene (reference sequence). The CDR3 is 17 amino acids. After removal of 1 base from V and 0 bases from J, the junction contained 7 bases not matched to a gene. The CDR3 loop reads CASSLSGGSGSYNEQFF. The CDR3 DNA follows: TGTGCCAGCAGCTTGTCTGGCGGGAGTGGCTCCTACAATGAGCAGTTCTTC.

This clone was counted once. The chain carries TRBV19 and TRBJ1-4; TRBD1 might be the D (5 bases). Trimming cost V 5 bases and J 7 bases, with 11 bases left between them. CDR3 length: 13 amino acids. Germline assignment: CDR1 LNHDA and CDR2 SQIVND (reference sequence). The CDR3 loop is CASSAGDLEKLFF. The DNA of the CDR3 is TGTGCCAGTAGTGCGGGGGATCTTGAAAAACTGTTTTTT.

V gene TRBV6-6 combines with J gene TRBJ1-2; D is unresolved. Trimming shortened V by 2 bases and J by 5 bases, and 9 bases separated the two germline ends. Germline V gene data show CDR1 as MNHNY and CDR2 as SVGAGI (reference sequence). The CDR3 is made up of 13 amino acids. In nucleotides, the CDR3 is TGTGCCAGCAGTTACGAGTCAGATTATGGCTACACCTTC. Translating it yields CASSYESDYGYTF.

Only one count was recorded for this clone. The chain carries TRBV28 and TRBJ1-4, with 8 bases identical to TRBD1. After removal of 8 bases from V and 1 base from J, the junction contained 15 bases not matched to a gene. The CDR3 sequence is 18 residues long. Germline V gives CDR1 MDHEN, CDR2 SYDVKM. CDR3 bases: TGTGCCAGCTCGACCCGGGTCTACGGGACAGGAACTAATGAAAAACTGTTTTTT. It specifies CASSTRVYGTGTNEKLFF.

J is TRBJ2-7 and V is TRBV27, with a tentative D call TRBD1 (5 bases). This CDR3 contains 13 residues. CDR1 and CDR2 (germline): MNHEY, SMNVEV (reference sequence). The ends were cut back, 4 bases at V and 1 base at J, with 8 bases in the middle. In nucleotides, the CDR3 is TGTGCCAGCAGTTACCGACAGTCCTACGAGCAGTACTTC. Translation: CASSYRQSYEQYF.

The V gene is TRBV9, the J gene TRBJ2-3; 11 bases fit TRBD2. J lost 5 bases, V lost 4 bases, and 9 bases had no gene match. Germline values: CDR1 SGDLS, CDR2 YYNGEE. This CDR3 has 16 amino acids. The CDR3 loop is CASSPRLAGSQDTQYF. The CDR3 nucleotides read TGTGCCAGCAGCCCCAGACTAGCGGGAAGTCAAGATACGCAGTATTTT.

The genes are TRBV13 and TRBJ1-2; no definite D call. Germline V gene lookup returns CDR1 PRHDT and CDR2 FYEKMQ (reference sequence). The V gene lost 1 base and the J gene lost 2 bases, with 11 bases spanning the gap. This CDR3 has 15 amino acids. CDR3 sequence: CASSLERGINYGYTF. The CDR3 DNA is TGTGCCAGCAGCTTAGAGCGGGGAATAAACTATGGCTACACCTTC. Full variable domain (remainder filled in from reference TRBV13 and TRBJ1-2): AAGVIQSPRHLIKEKRETATLKCYPIPRHDTVYWYQQGPGQDPQFLISFYEKMQSDKGSIPDRFSAQQFSDYHSELNMSSLELGDSALYFCASSLERGINYGYTFGSGTRLTVV.

This chain uses TRBV12-2 with TRBJ2-7; TRBD1, the table's D call, lacks a check against the DNA. TRBV12-2 is reported as a pseudogene. This CDR3 is 18 amino acids long. CDR3 coding DNA: TGTGCAAGTCGCTTAGAAGTCTTGGTTGGGGCCGACCCCTACGAGCAGTACTTC. Translating gives CASRLEVLVGADPYEQYF.

V gene TRBV5-1 combines with J gene TRBJ2-7; D gene ambiguous. The CDR3 spans 13 residues. The V gene's germline CDR1 is SGHRS and CDR2 YFSETQ. With 4 bases removed from V and 2 bases from J, the gap between germline ends came to 10 bases. CDR3 sequence: CASSPGSAYEQYF. CDR3 DNA sequence: TGCGCCAGCAGCCCAGGTTCAGCCTACGAGCAGTACTTC.

The gene calls are TRBV27 and TRBJ2-5; TRBD1 matches 9 bases. CDR3 length: 13 amino acids. V trimming: 6 bases; J trimming: 5 bases; junction bases outside the gene matches: 4. CDR1 is MNHEY, CDR2 SMNVEV, per germline (reference sequence). CDR3 DNA sequence: TGTGCCAGCAGGGGGACAGGGTTGGAGACCCAGTACTTC. It encodes CASRGTGLETQYF.

The rearrangement links TRBV28 to TRBJ2-2; 9 nucleotides agree with TRBD1. Per germline, CDR1 MDHEN and CDR2 SYDVKM. The V gene end was trimmed by 5 bases and the J gene end by 4 bases; junction bases not matched to a gene: 11. CDR3 length equals 17 residues. CDR3 bases: TGTGCCAGCAGTCCACCTACGGGACAGGGTACCACCGGGGAGCTGTTTTTT. Encoded protein: CASSPPTGQGTTGELFF.

The gene calls are TRBV7-9 and TRBJ2-6; TRBD2 agrees at 7 bases. The V gene's germline CDR1 is SEHNR and CDR2 FQNEAQ (reference sequence). V was pared by 4 bases and J by 2 bases, with 5 bases of the junction left unmatched. This CDR3 is built from 16 residues. CDR3 sequence: CASSSARGAGANVLTF. The CDR3 nucleotides are TGTGCCAGCAGCTCAGCCCGGGGGGCTGGGGCCAACGTCCTGACTTTC. The full variable domain, with the rest looked up from reference TRBV7-9 and TRBJ2-6, is DTGVSQNPRHKITKRGQNVTFRCDPISEHNRLYWYRQTLGQGPEFLTYFQNEAQLEKSRLLSDRFSAERPKGSFSTLEIQRTEQGDSAMYLCASSSARGAGANVLTFGAGSRLTVL.

The rearrangement links TRBV27 to TRBJ2-1, with 11 bases that match TRBD2. V shed 5 bases, J shed 4 bases, and the junction held 7 bases outside the gene matches. The CDR3 extends over 16 amino acids. Germline CDR1 is MNHEY and CDR2 is SMNVEV (reference sequence). The CDR3 DNA follows: TGTGCCAGCAGTCCGTGGACTAGCGGGCCTTACAATGAGCAGTTCTTC. Amino acids: CASSPWTSGPYNEQFF.

This sequence joins TRBV5-1 and TRBJ2-2; D ambiguous. With 2 bases removed from V and 2 bases from J, the gap between germline ends came to 7 bases. CDR1 SGHRS and CDR2 YFSETQ come from the germline V gene. This CDR3 has 14 amino acids. Here the CDR3 reads CASSFLPNTGELFF. The CDR3 nucleotides are TGCGCCAGCAGCTTCTTACCTAACACCGGGGAGCTGTTTTTT.

This clone is a singleton in its sample. The V gene is TRBV28, the J gene TRBJ2-3, with 9 bases fitting TRBD2. The CDR3 runs to 13 residues. V was pared by 10 bases and J by 6 bases, with 8 bases of the junction left unmatched. The germline CDR1 and CDR2 sequences are MDHEN and SYDVKM. As DNA, the CDR3 is TGTGCCATACACGCGGGAGGGCCGGATACGCAGTATTTT. Translation: CAIHAGGPDTQYF.

The gene calls are TRBV2 and TRBJ2-5; 8 bases are a match to TRBD2. V lost 4 bases to trimming and J lost 5 bases; unmatched junction nucleotides: 9. The CDR3 loop spans 15 amino acids. Germline V CDR1 and CDR2: SNHLY, FYNNEI. The CDR3 loop is CASSVRSGRLETQYF. The CDR3 region has the DNA TGTGCCAGCAGTGTCCGCAGCGGGAGACTTGAGACCCAGTACTTC.

Regarding this clone: The sample has other DNA sequences that encode this CDR3 too. The CDR3 region has the DNA TGCGCCAGCAGCTTGGGGACAGGCTACGAGCAGTACTTC. Translating it yields CASSLGTGYEQYF. The chain recombines TRBV5-1 with TRBJ2-7, with 7 bases identical to TRBD1. Germline V CDR1 and CDR2: SGHRS, YFSETQ. V trimming: 0 bases; J trimming: 3 bases; junction bases outside the gene matches: 0. The CDR3 loop spans 13 amino acids.

The CDR3 sequence is CASSTRDYQETQYF. CDR3 nucleotide sequence: TGTGCCAGTAGCACCCGGGACTACCAAGAGACCCAGTACTTC. J is TRBJ2-5 and V is TRBV19; a weak D match, TRBD2 (6 bases). CDR1 is LNHDA, CDR2 SQIVND, per germline (reference sequence). Trimming removed 6 bases at V and 0 bases at J, with 11 bases between. This CDR3 spans 14 amino acids.